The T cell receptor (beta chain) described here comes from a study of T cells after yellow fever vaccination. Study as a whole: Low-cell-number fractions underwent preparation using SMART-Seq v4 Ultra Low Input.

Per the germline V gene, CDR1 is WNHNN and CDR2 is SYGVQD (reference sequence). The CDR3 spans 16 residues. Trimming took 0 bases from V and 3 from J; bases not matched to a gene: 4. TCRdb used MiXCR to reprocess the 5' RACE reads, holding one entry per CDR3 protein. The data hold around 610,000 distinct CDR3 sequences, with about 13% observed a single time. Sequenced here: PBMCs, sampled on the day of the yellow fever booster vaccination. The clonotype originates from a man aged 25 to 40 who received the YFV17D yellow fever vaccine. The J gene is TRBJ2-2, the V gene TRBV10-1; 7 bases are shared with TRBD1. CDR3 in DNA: TGCGCCAGCAGTGAGTCGTCACAGGGGTACACCGGGGAGCTGTTTTTT. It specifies CASSESSQGYTGELFF.